The 5 T cell receptor beta chains below all came from one sample that was sequenced in a study of control samples from healthy donors and cancer patients. Sequencing was performed with immunoSEQ multiplex PCR; in TCRdb, only in-frame clones are kept and a portion is missing. The table has 25,000 or so clones, 75% to 85% seen once; the top ten hold approximately 6.9%. The material sequenced was PBMCs. The receptor set was obtained from a woman aged 60 to 75 with head and neck cancer.

The chain joins TRBV27 to TRBJ1-2; D gene unclear. The CDR3 is 14 residues long. CDR1 is MNHEY and CDR2 is SMNVEV in the germline V gene (reference sequence). V was cut by 1 base and J by 7 bases, with 13 bases left in between. In nucleotides, the CDR3 is TGTGCCAGCAGTTTATGGTCGGGAGGAGTTGGCTACACCTTC. Encoded protein: CASSLWSGGVGYTF.

The chain uses TRBV3-1 (or the pseudogene TRBV3-2) and TRBJ2-2, with D possibly TRBD1 on 5 matching bases. From germline, CDR1 is LGHDT and CDR2 YNNKEL (reference sequence). This CDR3 spans 13 amino acids. V dropped 4 bases and J dropped 6 bases, with 9 bases sitting between them. The CDR3 region is CASSLQGSGELFF. The CDR3 DNA follows: TGTGCCAGCAGCCTTCAGGGTTCCGGGGAGCTGTTTTTT.

V gene TRBV7-9 combines with J gene TRBJ1-6, with a weak D call TRBD1 (6 bases). V gave up 5 bases and J gave up 10 bases, with 12 bases separating them. The CDR3 contains 13 residues. From germline, CDR1 is SEHNR and CDR2 FQNEAQ (reference sequence). The CDR3 DNA reads as TGTGCCAGCAGCCCGGCCGGGACATCACCCCTCCACTTT. It codes for CASSPAGTSPLHF.

This clone was seen more than once but under ten times. The V and J genes are TRBV6-5 and TRBJ2-7, with D perhaps TRBD2 (5 bases). From germline, CDR1 is MNHEY and CDR2 SVGAGI. Trimming pared 4 bases from V and 10 bases from J, leaving 17 bases between. CDR3 length: 13 residues. The CDR3 coding sequence is TGTGCCAGCAGTTCCCCGGGAAATCTGGCTCAGTACTTC. The encoded protein is CASSSPGNLAQYF.

The chain couples TRBV7-9 to TRBJ2-3; 8 nucleotides agree with TRBD2. The CDR3 runs 16 residues. CDR1 is SEHNR, CDR2 FQNEAQ, per germline (reference sequence). V dropped 5 bases and J dropped 1; count of bases not matched to a gene: 8. The CDR3 nucleotides read TGTGCCAGCAGCCCGAATGATAGCGGGGGCACAGATACGCAGTATTTT. Translation: CASSPNDSGGTDTQYF.